Below, 31 T cell receptor beta chains from the same sample are listed, as sequenced in a study of blood T cells in healthy people across ages. Primed by a sample-barcoded 5' primer and a J-beta primer mix, a second PCR proceeded for 7 to 11 cycles. In TCRdb, the 5' RACE reads were re-called with MiXCR into one record per CDR3 protein. Counted here are about 1.4 million distinct CDR3 sequences, 55% to 75% occurring once; the ten biggest clones make up 6.5% to 8.5%. Sequenced input: blood. Every receptor here comes from a man younger than 30 in good health.

The chain carries TRBV4-3 and TRBJ1-4; D unclear. This CDR3 region has 12 residues. Trimming cost V 4 bases and J 12 bases, with 12 bases left between them. Germline CDR1 LGHNA, CDR2 YSLEER. The CDR3 coding sequence is TGCGCCAGCAGCCGCCTCGGGAGCGAACTGTTTTTT. This encodes CASSRLGSELFF.

This clonotype was recorded only once. The chain employs TRBV5-8 and TRBJ1-1, with TRBD1 as a possible D gene (6 bases). Germline CDR1 is SGHTS and CDR2 is YDEGEE. Trimming removed 2 bases from V and 11 bases from J, with 13 bases in between. CDR3 length equals 12 residues. The CDR3 region has the DNA TGTGCCAGCAGCTTTTTGGACAGAAAGGCTTTCTTT. This encodes CASSFLDRKAFF.

The chain joins TRBV28 to TRBJ1-5; the D gene is possibly TRBD1 (5 bases). CDR3 size: 14 residues. The germline gives CDR1 MDHEN, CDR2 SYDVKM. Trimming stripped 7 bases from V and 6 bases from J, with 16 bases between. The CDR3 DNA follows: TGTGCCAGCACGGGACGGGGAGCACCTCAGCCCCAGCATTTT. As protein: CASTGRGAPQPQHF.

This CDR3 is CASARTVYGYTF. The CDR3, as DNA: TGTGCCAGCGCGCGGACAGTGTATGGCTACACCTTC. The chain uses TRBV12-3 or TRBV12-4 and TRBJ1-2, with D perhaps TRBD1 (6 bases). V was cut by 8 bases and J by 5 bases, with 12 bases left in between. This CDR3 region has 12 residues.

This sequence joins TRBV6-2 or TRBV6-3 and TRBJ2-1, with 8 bases identical to TRBD1. Germline trimming cut 5 bases from V and 1 base from J; bases unmatched to any gene: 4. The CDR3 totals 15 residues. Germline-derived CDR1 and CDR2 are MNHEY and SVGEGT. In nucleotides, the CDR3 is TGTGCCAGCAGTACATGGGACAGGTCCTACAATGAGCAGTTCTTC. Translated: CASSTWDRSYNEQFF.

The V call is TRBV6-5, the J call TRBJ1-5; D unresolved. Germline CDR1 MNHEY, CDR2 SVGAGI. The length of the CDR3 is 13 residues. Trimming took off 6 bases at V and 4 bases at J, with 10 bases between the two ends. As DNA, the CDR3 is TGTGCCAGCAGCGCTATGCCTAATCAGCCCCAGCATTTT. This encodes CASSAMPNQPQHF.

This clonotype was observed many times. V and J are TRBV20-1 and TRBJ2-7; 7 nucleotides line up with TRBD2. This CDR3 spans 15 amino acids. Trimming removed 4 bases from V and 3 bases from J; junction bases left unmatched: 12. The V gene's germline CDR1 is DFQATT and CDR2 SNEGSKA (reference sequence). CDR3 in DNA: TGCAGTGCTATACCTTGGGCTAGCGGTTTCTACGAGCAGTACTTC. It yields the protein CSAIPWASGFYEQYF.

The chain recombines TRBV12-3 or TRBV12-4 with TRBJ2-5; the D gene is possibly TRBD2 (6 bases). The length of the CDR3 is 14 residues. V gave up 4 bases and J gave up 4 bases, with 13 bases separating them. The CDR3 region is CASSSPGSLETQYF. CDR3 DNA: TGTGCCAGCAGTTCCCCCGGGAGCCTAGAGACCCAGTACTTC.

The chain recombines TRBV28 with TRBJ2-7; 9 bases align to TRBD1. The V gene's germline CDR1 is MDHEN and CDR2 SYDVKM. V was pared by 6 bases and J by 5 bases, with 8 bases of the junction left unmatched. The CDR3 sequence is 14 residues long. CDR3 sequence: CASSLWDRAHEQYF. DNA for the CDR3: TGTGCCAGCAGCCTCTGGGACAGGGCCCACGAGCAGTACTTC.

The rearrangement links TRBV3-1 to TRBJ1-2; D unclear. V lost 0 bases and J lost 3, with 23 bases in between. CDR3 length equals 19 residues. Germline V lookup: CDR1 LGHDT, CDR2 YNNKEL (reference sequence). The CDR3 DNA is TGTGCCAGCAGCCAAGATCCCGTTAAGCTGCGGCACTATGACTATGGCTACACCTTC. Its protein product is CASSQDPVKLRHYDYGYTF.

This clonotype was seen a few times. The chain links TRBV27 to TRBJ2-4; D might be TRBD1 (6 bases). Gene TRBJ2-7 matches the end of the DNA better, so the J call may be wrong. The CDR3 runs 16 residues. The germline CDR1 and CDR2 sequences are MNHEY and SMNVEV (reference sequence). CDR3 coding DNA: TGTGCCAGCAGCCAACAGGGAGTCCAACGGTTCTACGAGCAGTACTTC. Protein product: CASSQQGVQRFYEQYF.

The chain carries TRBV7-2 and TRBJ2-7; 8 positions match TRBD2. This CDR3 comprises 15 residues. From germline, CDR1 is SGHTA and CDR2 FQGNSA. Losses at the gene ends were 0 bases for V and 4 bases for J; bases not matched to a gene: 5. The chain's CDR3 is CASSLATGGPYEQYF. In DNA form, the CDR3 reads TGTGCCAGCAGCTTAGCGACGGGGGGGCCGTACGAGCAGTACTTC.

This clonotype was recorded a few times. The genes are TRBV6-5 and TRBJ2-7; D is perhaps TRBD1 or TRBD2 (5 bases each). The germline CDR1 and CDR2 sequences are MNHEY and SVGAGI. V gave up 5 bases and J gave up 0 bases, with 11 bases separating them. There are 14 residues in the CDR3. This chain's CDR3 is CASSRGRSSYEQYF. The CDR3 region has the DNA TGTGCCAGCAGTAGGGGACGAAGCTCCTACGAGCAGTACTTC.

The table lists this clonotype with a few counts. The chain is built from TRBV20-1 and TRBJ1-2; D remains ambiguous. V was shortened by 0 bases and J by 7 bases, with 12 bases between the two germline ends. CDR1 DFQATT and CDR2 SNEGSKA come from the germline V gene (reference sequence). This CDR3 is 13 amino acids long. The CDR3 sequence: CSARDMGSRGYTF. CDR3 DNA: TGCAGTGCTAGAGATATGGGATCCCGTGGCTACACCTTC.

This clonotype has just one count. DNA for the CDR3: TGTGCCAGCAGTTTAATAACAGTTGGTGAGCAGTACTTC. Protein sequence: CASSLITVGEQYF. The rearrangement joins TRBV28 to TRBJ2-5; no clear D gene. The CDR3 has 13 residues. The V end was cut by 2 bases, the J end by 11 bases, with 15 bases between. Looked up from germline, CDR1 is MDHEN and CDR2 is SYDVKM.

This clonotype was counted between two and nine times. V gene TRBV4-1 combines with J gene TRBJ2-7, with a tentative D call TRBD1 (6 bases). Germline CDR1 MGHRA, CDR2 YSYEKL. Trimming left V 5 bases short and J 1 base short, with 12 bases between. CDR3 size: 14 residues. The CDR3 sequence is CASSDRDTSYEQYF. The CDR3 DNA reads TGCGCCAGCAGCGACCGGGACACTTCCTACGAGCAGTACTTC.

The chain employs TRBV2 and TRBJ1-2; no definite D call. This CDR3 region has 14 residues. Trimming cost V 10 bases and J 0 bases, with 15 bases left between them. Germline lookup yields CDR1 SNHLY and CDR2 FYNNEI. CDR3 sequence: CATTTPNANYGYTF. The CDR3 DNA reads TGTGCCACAACCACACCGAACGCTAACTATGGCTACACCTTC.

The chain joins TRBV6-1 to TRBJ1-1; the match to TRBD1 covers 9 bases. Germline V CDR1 and CDR2: MNHNS, SASEGT. V lost 6 bases and J lost 0; bases outside the gene matches: 5. The CDR3 is 15 amino acids. In DNA form, the CDR3 reads TGTGCCAGCAGGATGGACAGGGGAATGAACACTGAAGCTTTCTTT. It codes for CASRMDRGMNTEAFF.

The chain combines TRBV4-1 with TRBJ2-1, with D hard to call. Trimming pared 1 base from V and 12 bases from J, leaving 10 bases between. Germline lookup yields CDR1 MGHRA and CDR2 YSYEKL. The CDR3 is 12 residues long. Here the CDR3 reads CASSQVWDGQFF. CDR3 bases: TGCGCCAGCAGCCAAGTTTGGGATGGGCAGTTCTTC.

The chain has TRBV6-5 and TRBJ2-4; D unresolved. The germline gives CDR1 MNHEY, CDR2 SVGAGI. The CDR3 covers 14 residues. V gave up 10 bases and J gave up 13 bases, with 26 bases separating them. The CDR3 DNA reads TGTGCCACCCAACCCTTGGCAGGCAGCTCGAAGCAGTACTTC. Translated: CATQPLAGSSKQYF.

This clonotype has only a few counts. The genes are TRBV6-5 and TRBJ1-2; the D gene is possibly TRBD1 (6 bases). This CDR3 spans 16 amino acids. Germline V gene data show CDR1 as MNHEY and CDR2 as SVGAGI. V gave up 5 bases and J gave up 1 base, with 17 bases separating them. CDR3 DNA: TGTGCCAGCAGTAAACCGATTAAGGACAGTAACTATGGCTACACCTTC. Translation: CASSKPIKDSNYGYTF.

The chain employs TRBV20-1 and TRBJ1-5, with D possibly matching TRBD1 (5 bases). Trimming took off 2 bases at V and 0 bases at J, with 17 bases between the two ends. Germline V CDR1 and CDR2: DFQATT, SNEGSKA (reference sequence). The CDR3 covers 17 residues. This CDR3 is CSARTQGRPNSNQPQHF. The CDR3 DNA reads as TGCAGTGCTAGAACCCAGGGAAGGCCTAATAGCAATCAGCCCCAGCATTTT.

V and J are TRBV7-9 and TRBJ2-7, with 8 bases lining up with TRBD1. CDR1 is SEHNR, CDR2 FQNEAQ, per germline (reference sequence). The V gene end was trimmed by 5 bases and the J gene end by 4 bases; junction bases not matched to a gene: 7. The CDR3 sequence is 14 residues long. DNA of the CDR3: TGTGCCAGCAGCCCCACTAGGACAGGGTACGAGCAGTACTTC. Amino acids: CASSPTRTGYEQYF.

The chain links TRBV20-1 to TRBJ2-2, with 7 bases fitting TRBD1. The CDR3 length is 15 residues. With 3 bases clipped from V and 3 bases from J, the junction kept 7 bases outside the gene matches. Per germline, CDR1 DFQATT and CDR2 SNEGSKA (reference sequence). CDR3 sequence (DNA): TGCAGTGCTAGTGAACAGGGGTGGGACACCGGGGAGCTGTTTTTT. Amino acid sequence: CSASEQGWDTGELFF.

The V call is TRBV24-1, the J call TRBJ1-1, with 7 bases fitting TRBD1. The germline CDR1 and CDR2 sequences are KGHDR and SFDVKD. Unmatched junction bases numbered 10, after V lost 10 bases and J lost 3 bases. The CDR3 contains 14 residues. This CDR3 is CATQDRAGYTEAFF. For the CDR3, the DNA is TGTGCCACTCAAGACAGGGCGGGTTACACTGAAGCTTTCTTT.

CDR3 DNA sequence: TGCAGCGTCCCAATTATTGCCTCGGGTGGCTACACCTTC. Translated: CSVPIIASGGYTF. The chain has TRBV29-1 and TRBJ1-2; no reliable D call. In germline, CDR1 is SQVTM, CDR2 ANQGSEA. Trimming took off 6 bases at V and 7 bases at J, with 18 bases between the two ends. The CDR3 is made up of 13 amino acids.

The chain links TRBV7-2 to TRBJ1-5, with 8 bases fitting TRBD1. This CDR3 contains 16 residues. Germline trimming cut 2 bases from V and 6 bases from J; bases unmatched to any gene: 9. Per the germline V gene, CDR1 is SGHTA and CDR2 is FQGNSA. Here the CDR3 reads CASSLKGTGLFQPQHF. CDR3 nucleotide sequence: TGTGCCAGCAGCTTAAAAGGGACAGGATTATTTCAGCCCCAGCATTTT.

The J gene is TRBJ2-7, the V gene TRBV2; tentatively, D is TRBD1 (6 bases). V was trimmed by 5 bases and J by 5 bases, leaving 13 bases between them. Germline values: CDR1 SNHLY, CDR2 FYNNEI. The CDR3 length is 13 residues. The CDR3 is CASSPTGRDEQYF. In DNA form, the CDR3 reads TGTGCCAGCAGTCCGACAGGACGCGACGAGCAGTACTTC.

This clonotype was picked up one time. The chain recombines TRBV7-8 with TRBJ2-1; D gene uncertain. Trimming removed 5 bases from V and 0 bases from J, with 14 bases in between. The length of the CDR3 is 16 residues. The germline gives CDR1 SGHVS, CDR2 FQNEAQ. The CDR3 protein is CASSPPRRYSYNEQFF. CDR3 nucleotide sequence: TGTGCCAGCAGCCCCCCCCGGCGATACTCCTACAATGAGCAGTTCTTC.

The genes are TRBV3-1 and TRBJ1-4; D is unresolved. CDR1 and CDR2 from the germline V gene are LGHDT and YNNKEL (reference sequence). Trimming cost V 5 bases and J 8 bases, with 15 bases left between them. The CDR3 contains 14 residues. The CDR3 region has the DNA TGTGCCAGCAGCTCGGACTGGTTCGAGGAAAAACTGTTTTTT. Its protein product is CASSSDWFEEKLFF.

The chain is built from TRBV12-5 and TRBJ2-1, with D uncertain. This CDR3 has 15 amino acids. V gave up 2 bases and J gave up 5 bases, with 13 bases separating them. Germline V gene data show CDR1 as LGHNT and CDR2 as FRNRAP. CDR3 sequence (DNA): TGTGCTAGTGGTTTGTACGTTGCCACCAACAATGAGCAGTTCTTC. This translates into CASGLYVATNNEQFF.